The 23 T cell receptor beta chains reported below all come from one sample, sequenced in a study of chemoradiotherapy in HPV16-positive cancers. Libraries were prepared by immunoSEQ multiplex PCR; TCRdb keeps only in-frame clonotypes and omits some of them. This table has about 6,700 clones, approximately 88% appearing once. This material consisted of tumor tissue, taken from a patient who underwent chemoradiotherapy. These receptors originate from a human donor with HPV-associated anogenital cancer.

The chain has TRBV10-2 and TRBJ2-7; unclear D gene. V lost 7 bases, J lost 3 bases, and 19 bases lay in between. Germline CDR1 is WSHSY and CDR2 is SAAADI. The CDR3 consists of 15 residues. The CDR3 spells CASTSVAEAIYEQYF. CDR3 bases: TGCGCCAGCACGAGTGTAGCTGAGGCTATCTACGAGCAGTACTTC.

This clone was detected only once. This chain links TRBV18 with TRBJ2-5; 9 bases are shared with TRBD1. The CDR3 length is 15 residues. The germline gives CDR1 KGHSH, CDR2 LQKENI. V was clipped by 5 bases and J by 1 base; unmatched bases: 5. DNA for the CDR3: TGTGCCAGCTCATCCCGACAGGGGGTCCAAGAGACCCAGTACTTC. Its translation is CASSSRQGVQETQYF.

The CDR3: CASSQEGVAADTQYF. The CDR3 bases are TGTGCCAGCAGCCAAGAGGGGGTAGCGGCAGATACGCAGTATTTT. The genes are TRBV4-2 and TRBJ2-3; D is possibly TRBD2 (6 bases). V lost 0 bases to trimming and J lost 4 bases, with 11 bases between them. CDR3 length: 15 amino acids. The germline V gene encodes CDR1 LGHNA and CDR2 YNFKEQ.

The chain carries TRBV9 and TRBJ1-2; 7 bases map to TRBD1. Trimming took 4 bases from V and 8 from J; bases not matched to a gene: 14. The CDR3 totals 15 residues. Germline V gene data show CDR1 as SGDLS and CDR2 as YYNGEE. This CDR3 is CASSTQTKGAQGYTF. The CDR3 nucleotides read TGTGCCAGCAGCACCCAAACCAAGGGGGCGCAAGGCTACACCTTC.

This clone was seen a single time. V and J are TRBV5-1 and TRBJ2-1, with 7 bases fitting TRBD2. This CDR3 comprises 13 residues. CDR1 SGHRS and CDR2 YFSETQ come from the germline V gene. Trimming took 4 bases from V and 9 from J; bases not matched to a gene: 7. The CDR3 sequence: CASSAGVGGEQFF. The CDR3 DNA is TGCGCCAGCAGCGCGGGAGTAGGCGGTGAGCAGTTCTTC.

This chain uses TRBV15 with TRBJ2-4; D possibly matches TRBD1 or TRBD2 (5 bases each). Trimming pared 2 bases from V and 5 bases from J, leaving 16 bases between. In germline, CDR1 is LNHNV, CDR2 YYDKDF (reference sequence). The CDR3 has 16 amino acids. DNA of the CDR3: TGTGCCACCAGCAGATTAAGGGCCGGGACCCAAAACATTCAGTACTTC. Amino acid sequence: CATSRLRAGTQNIQYF.

This clone appeared a few times. V and J are TRBV11-3 and TRBJ1-1, with D unresolved. V lost 1 base to trimming and J lost 8 bases, with 11 bases between them. The germline gives CDR1 SGHNT, CDR2 YENEEA. CDR3 size: 13 residues. Written as DNA, the CDR3 is TGTGCCAGCAGCTTAGTCCGTCGCGCGGAAGCTTTCTTT. Translating it yields CASSLVRRAEAFF.

The J gene is TRBJ1-1, the V gene TRBV19; 7 bases are shared with TRBD1. The CDR3 is made up of 13 amino acids. Germline lookup yields CDR1 LNHDA and CDR2 SQIVND (reference sequence). Trimming cost V 8 bases and J 0 bases; bases outside gene matches: 3. The CDR3 nucleotides read TGTGCCAGTGGGGACAGATTGAACACTGAAGCTTTCTTT. It translates to CASGDRLNTEAFF.

The CDR3 bases are TGTGCCAGCAGCCCCGGGACTAGCGGGAGCGCAGATACGCAGTATTTT. Amino acid sequence: CASSPGTSGSADTQYF. The V call is TRBV5-4, the J call TRBJ2-3; 14 bases match TRBD2. With V trimmed by 4 bases and J by 4 bases, 5 bases remained unmatched. This CDR3 spans 16 amino acids. In germline, CDR1 is SGHNT, CDR2 YYREEE (reference sequence).

The chain has TRBV7-6 and TRBJ1-1; no clear D. CDR1 and CDR2 from the germline V gene are SGHVS and FNYEAQ. CDR3 length equals 14 residues. The V gene lost 1 base and the J gene lost 2 bases, with 8 bases spanning the gap. In DNA, the CDR3 is TGTGCCAGCAGCTTAGGTCCACCAAACACTGAAGCTTTCTTT. Translation gives CASSLGPPNTEAFF.

The chain couples TRBV25-1 to TRBJ2-7, with D hard to call. Trimming removed 0 bases from V and 4 bases from J, with 10 bases in between. The CDR3 extends over 14 amino acids. Germline CDR1 MGHDK, CDR2 SYGVNS. The CDR3 loop is CASSEYTRPYEQYF. The CDR3 DNA follows: TGTGCCAGCAGTGAATATACCAGACCATACGAGCAGTACTTC.

The chain employs TRBV7-8 and TRBJ2-7; D ambiguous. Germline V gene data show CDR1 as SGHVS and CDR2 as FQNEAQ. With 5 bases removed from V and 0 bases from J, the gap between germline ends came to 17 bases. The CDR3 is made up of 16 amino acids. For the CDR3, the DNA is TGTGCCAGCAGCCCCCGGACGCAGAGGAGCTCCTACGAGCAGTACTTC. Amino acid sequence: CASSPRTQRSSYEQYF.

The V and J genes are TRBV13 and TRBJ2-2; 7 nucleotides match TRBD2. With V trimmed by 8 bases and J by 0 bases, 3 bases remained unmatched. Germline V gene data show CDR1 as PRHDT and CDR2 as FYEKMQ (reference sequence). There are 14 residues in the CDR3. The CDR3 here is CASSGGSNTGELFF. CDR3 sequence (DNA): TGTGCCAGCTCCGGGGGGTCGAACACCGGGGAGCTGTTTTTT.

CDR3 sequence reads: CASSRPQGAEFF. The CDR3 DNA reads as TGTGCCAGCTCACGACCCCAGGGGGCAGAGTTCTTC. The chain is built from TRBV18 and TRBJ2-1, with 8 bases matching TRBD1. This CDR3 has 12 amino acids. Germline values: CDR1 KGHSH, CDR2 LQKENI. V was pared by 4 bases and J by 14 bases, with 7 bases of the junction left unmatched.

This chain uses TRBV19 with TRBJ1-5, with TRBD1 matching 7 bases. Trimming removed 3 bases from V and 7 bases from J; junction bases left unmatched: 6. Germline CDR1 is LNHDA and CDR2 is SQIVND (reference sequence). This CDR3 is 14 amino acids long. The CDR3 sequence is CASSMSGGNQPQHF. In nucleotides, the CDR3 is TGTGCCAGTAGTATGTCAGGGGGAAACCAGCCCCAGCATTTT. The entire variable domain, with the rest obtained from reference TRBV19 and TRBJ1-5, is as follows: DGGITQSPKYLFRKEGQNVTLSCEQNLNHDAMYWYRQDPGQGLRLIYYSQIVNDFQKGDIAEGYSVSREKKESFPLTVTSAQKNPTAFYLCASSMSGGNQPQHFGDGTRLSIL.

Only one count was recorded for this clone. This chain connects TRBV9 to TRBJ2-3, with TRBD2 matching 9 bases. Germline V gene data show CDR1 as SGDLS and CDR2 as YYNGEE. The CDR3 is 15 amino acids. Trimming removed 4 bases from V and 1 base from J; junction bases left unmatched: 4. CDR3 amino acids: CASSSRTSGTDTQYF. CDR3 nucleotide sequence: TGTGCCAGCAGCTCGCGGACTAGCGGCACAGATACGCAGTATTTT.

The CDR3 spells CASCTGQHNSPLHF. As DNA, the CDR3 is TGTGCCAGCTGCACGGGACAGCATAATTCACCCCTCCACTTT. The chain couples TRBV6-5 to TRBJ1-6; 7 positions agree with TRBD1. The CDR3 sequence is 14 residues long. Germline CDR1 and CDR2: MNHEY and SVGAGI. V trimming: 8 bases; J trimming: 5 bases; junction bases outside the gene matches: 6.

The rearrangement links TRBV7-9 to TRBJ1-4; D not certain. The CDR3 is 12 amino acids. Germline assignment: CDR1 SEHNR and CDR2 FQNEAQ (reference sequence). V lost 5 bases, J lost 7 bases, and 8 bases lay in between. This CDR3 reads CASSPEGEKLFF. The CDR3 bases are TGTGCCAGCAGCCCAGAGGGTGAAAAACTGTTTTTT.

The chain links TRBV4-1 to TRBJ1-2, with D possibly TRBD1 on 6 matching bases. Germline V gives CDR1 MGHRA, CDR2 YSYEKL. This CDR3 comprises 17 residues. V dropped 3 bases and J dropped 2 bases, with 19 bases sitting between them. CDR3 in DNA: TGCGCCAGCAGCCAGAGCCCCGGGACAAAGAAAAACTATGGCTACACCTTC. Its translation is CASSQSPGTKKNYGYTF.

In nucleotides, the CDR3 is TGTGCCACTTCAGCAGGGTATGGCTACACCTTC. Protein product: CATSAGYGYTF. The rearrangement links TRBV30 to TRBJ1-2; D may be TRBD1 (5 bases). Germline assignment: CDR1 GTSNPN and CDR2 SVGIG (reference sequence). Between the trimmed V and J ends, which lost 8 bases and 5 bases, there was a span of 12 bases. The CDR3 length is 11 residues.

The table lists this clone with a count of one. The J gene is TRBJ2-7, the V gene TRBV2; a weak D match, TRBD1 (6 bases). The CDR3 contains 12 residues. Trimming took off 6 bases at V and 6 bases at J, with 12 bases between the two ends. From germline, CDR1 is SNHLY and CDR2 FYNNEI. The CDR3 loop is CASRVDSREQYF. CDR3 DNA: TGTGCCAGCAGGGTGGACAGTCGCGAGCAGTACTTC.

The chain carries TRBV7-9 and TRBJ1-4; D is uncertain. The length of the CDR3 is 12 residues. CDR1 and CDR2 (germline): SEHNR, FQNEAQ (reference sequence). V dropped 2 bases and J dropped 6 bases, with 4 bases sitting between them. The CDR3 coding sequence is TGTGCCAGCAGCTTATTGGATGAAAAACTGTTTTTT. Its protein product is CASSLLDEKLFF.

The V and J genes are TRBV6-5 and TRBJ1-1, with unresolved D. Looked up from germline, CDR1 is MNHEY and CDR2 is SVGAGI. Trimming took off 6 bases at V and 2 bases at J, with 4 bases between the two ends. CDR3 length equals 11 residues. CDR3 sequence reads: CASRVNTEAFF. For the CDR3, the DNA is TGTGCCAGCAGGGTCAACACTGAAGCTTTCTTT.